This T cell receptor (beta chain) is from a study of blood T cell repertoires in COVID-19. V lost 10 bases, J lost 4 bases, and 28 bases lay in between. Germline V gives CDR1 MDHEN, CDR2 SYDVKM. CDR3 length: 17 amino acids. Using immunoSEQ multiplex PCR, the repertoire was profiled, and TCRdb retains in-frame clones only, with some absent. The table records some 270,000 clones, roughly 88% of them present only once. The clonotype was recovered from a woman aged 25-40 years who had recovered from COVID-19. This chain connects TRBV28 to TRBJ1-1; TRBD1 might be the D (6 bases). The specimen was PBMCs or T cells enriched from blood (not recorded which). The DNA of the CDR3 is TGTGCCACCAAGATAGCGGGGGGCGTGAGGGGTACCACTGAAGCTTTCTTT. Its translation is CATKIAGGVRGTTEAFF.